This T cell receptor (beta chain) was recovered during a study of T cell changes during pregnancy in multiple sclerosis. Sequencing was performed with immunoSEQ multiplex PCR; in TCRdb, only in-frame clones are kept and a portion is missing. Among roughly 97,000 clones, 90% were seen once, and the ten largest hold approximately 0.8%. The length of the CDR3 is 12 residues. V was shortened by 2 bases and J by 6 bases, with 6 bases between the two germline ends. CDR1 is SGHTS, CDR2 YDEGEE, per germline. The TCR originated in a female donor in good health, enrolled as a control in a pregnancy study. Source: peripheral blood, taken in the second trimester of pregnancy. The chain has TRBV5-8 and TRBJ1-5; D unresolved. This chain's CDR3 is CASSFRSQPQHF. The CDR3 DNA follows: TGTGCCAGCAGCTTTCGTAGTCAGCCCCAGCATTTT. The entire variable domain, with the rest obtained from reference TRBV5-8 and TRBJ1-5, is as follows: EAGVTQSPTHLIKTRGQQATLRCSPISGHTSVYWYQQALGLGLQFLLWYDEGEERNRGNFPPRFSGRQFPNYSSELNVNALELEDSALYLCASSFRSQPQHFGDGTRLSIL.